Following are 22 T cell receptor beta chains from one sample sequenced in a study of T cell responses to AZD1222 COVID-19 vaccine. The repertoire was sequenced with immunoSEQ multiplex PCR; TCRdb's copy has only in-frame clones and lacks some. This repertoire shows 80,000 or so clones, about 80% found once; its top ten account for roughly 29%. The input for sequencing was peripheral blood, taken 28 days after the second dose of the MenACWY control vaccine. These receptors all stem from an adult who received the MenACWY meningococcal vaccine as a control.

This sequence joins TRBV2 and TRBJ1-1, with D perhaps matching TRBD1 (6 bases). This CDR3 spans 15 amino acids. The V end was cut by 1 base, the J end by 1 base, with 10 bases between. The germline V gene encodes CDR1 SNHLY and CDR2 FYNNEI. In nucleotides, the CDR3 is TGTGCCAGCAGTGAAGGGGACACCTGGAACACTGAAGCTTTCTTT. Residues: CASSEGDTWNTEAFF.

This clone was seen only a few times. This chain links TRBV2 with TRBJ1-4; D gene uncertain. Per germline, CDR1 SNHLY and CDR2 FYNNEI. V dropped 7 bases and J dropped 5 bases, with 11 bases sitting between them. There are 13 residues in the CDR3. The CDR3: CASKEGVNEKLFF. CDR3 in DNA: TGTGCCAGCAAGGAAGGCGTAAATGAAAAACTGTTTTTT. Using reference TRBV2 and TRBJ1-4 for the parts outside the CDR3, the full variable domain is EPEVTQTPSHQVTQMGQEVILRCVPISNHLYFYWYRQILGQKVEFLVSFYNNEISEKSEIFDDQFSVERPDGSNFTLKIRSTKLEDSAMYFCASKEGVNEKLFFGSGTQLSVL.

The chain has TRBV2 and TRBJ2-7; D is perhaps TRBD1 (6 bases). The CDR3 is made up of 12 amino acids. Germline loops: CDR1 SNHLY, CDR2 FYNNEI. The V end lost 6 bases, the J end lost 4 bases, and 10 bases lay between the germline ends. The CDR3 sequence: CASSQDSYEQYF. CDR3 in DNA: TGTGCCAGCAGCCAGGACAGTTACGAGCAGTACTTC.

This clone was seen only a few times. V is TRBV28 and J is TRBJ1-3, with D maybe TRBD1 (6 bases). The CDR3 has 16 amino acids. Germline V gives CDR1 MDHEN, CDR2 SYDVKM. Trimming took 4 bases from V and 0 from J, leaving 13 bases between them. The CDR3 nucleotides read TGTGCCAGCAGTTCTTTTAGGACAGTCTCTGGAAACACCATATATTTT. It encodes CASSSFRTVSGNTIYF.

This chain joins TRBV28 and TRBJ2-7; D possibly uses TRBD1 or TRBD2 (5 bases each). CDR3 size: 14 residues. Germline V gives CDR1 MDHEN, CDR2 SYDVKM. The V gene lost 8 bases and the J gene lost 6 bases, with 20 bases spanning the gap. CDR3 nucleotide sequence: TGTGCCAGCGGGCTGTGGGGGAGCGCGGTCGAGCAGTACTTC. As protein: CASGLWGSAVEQYF.

The chain recombines TRBV2 with TRBJ1-1; a weak D match, TRBD1 (5 bases). The CDR3 runs 15 residues. Germline V gives CDR1 SNHLY, CDR2 FYNNEI. V lost 2 bases to trimming and J lost 2 bases, with 12 bases between them. The CDR3 nucleotides are TGTGCCAGCAGTGAAATTTGGGGGACCAACACTGAAGCTTTCTTT. This gives the protein CASSEIWGTNTEAFF.

This chain joins TRBV4-1 and TRBJ1-4, with D possibly matching TRBD1 (5 bases). The CDR3 covers 17 residues. Trimming took 0 bases from V and 7 from J, leaving 18 bases between them. The germline V gene encodes CDR1 MGHRA and CDR2 YSYEKL. Here the CDR3 reads CASSQEGGQGGGEKLFF. In DNA form, the CDR3 reads TGCGCCAGCAGCCAAGAGGGGGGTCAGGGAGGAGGTGAAAAACTGTTTTTT.

The chain carries TRBV3-1 (or the pseudogene TRBV3-2) and TRBJ1-2, with D hard to call. There are 15 residues in the CDR3. The V end was cut by 3 bases, the J end by 4 bases, with 15 bases between. The germline CDR1 and CDR2 sequences are LGHDT and YNNKEL (reference sequence). CDR3 region: CASSQVPVGSYGYTF. In nucleotides, the CDR3 is TGTGCCAGCAGCCAGGTTCCAGTCGGAAGCTATGGCTACACCTTC.

The rearrangement uses TRBV20-1 and TRBJ2-3, with a weak D call TRBD1 (5 bases). V was clipped by 4 bases and J by 5 bases, with 7 bases between them. The CDR3 has 11 residues. Germline V gene data show CDR1 as DFQATT and CDR2 as SNEGSKA (reference sequence). CDR3: CSATGLDTQYF. As DNA, the CDR3 is TGCAGTGCTACAGGGCTAGATACGCAGTATTTT.

The V and J genes are TRBV2 and TRBJ1-1; D gene unclear. Germline V gene lookup returns CDR1 SNHLY and CDR2 FYNNEI. V was pared by 11 bases and J by 3 bases, with 7 bases between. The CDR3 is made up of 10 amino acids. The DNA of the CDR3 is TGTGCCGGGGTGTACACTGAAGCTTTCTTT. It specifies CAGVYTEAFF.

The chain uses TRBV3-1 (or the pseudogene TRBV3-2) and TRBJ1-2; D is unresolved. V gave up 0 bases and J gave up 3 bases, with 8 bases separating them. This CDR3 is 14 amino acids long. Germline V gene data show CDR1 as LGHDT and CDR2 as YNNKEL (reference sequence). CDR3 residues: CASSQDGGDYGYTF. In nucleotides, the CDR3 is TGTGCCAGCAGCCAAGATGGCGGCGACTATGGCTACACCTTC.

A note on this clone: This sample includes further DNA sequences coding for the same CDR3. CDR3 region: CASSEGLAADTQYF. The CDR3 coding sequence is TGTGCCAGCAGTGAGGGACTAGCGGCAGATACGCAGTATTTT. The chain joins TRBV2 to TRBJ2-3; TRBD2 aligns across 11 bases. CDR3 size: 14 residues. Germline assignment: CDR1 SNHLY and CDR2 FYNNEI. V gave up 3 bases and J gave up 4 bases; unmatched junction bases: 0.

J is TRBJ1-4 and V is TRBV3-1 (or the pseudogene TRBV3-2); D ambiguous. Trimming took 1 base from V and 0 from J, leaving 12 bases between them. The CDR3 covers 17 residues. Germline V gene data show CDR1 as LGHDT and CDR2 as YNNKEL (reference sequence). The DNA for the CDR3 is TGTGCCAGCAGCCAAGGCCCCTCGGGTACAACTAATGAAAAACTGTTTTTT. Encoded protein: CASSQGPSGTTNEKLFF.

The chain uses TRBV6-2 or TRBV6-3 and TRBJ1-4; TRBD1 is a possible D gene (5 bases). CDR3 length: 17 amino acids. V lost 2 bases and J 8 bases, leaving 21 bases between the germline ends. Germline V gene sequence: CDR1 MNHEY, CDR2 SVGEGT. CDR3 coding DNA: TGTGCCAGCAGTTACAACCCCCGGGGCCGATCTTGGGAAAAACTGTTTTTT. It codes for CASSYNPRGRSWEKLFF.

The J gene is TRBJ2-1, the V gene TRBV5-5, with a tentative D call TRBD2 (7 bases). This CDR3 is 15 amino acids long. Germline V gene data show CDR1 as SGHKS and CDR2 as YYEKEE (reference sequence). V lost 4 bases to trimming and J lost 8 bases, with 19 bases between them. The CDR3 nucleotides read TGTGCCAGCAGCCCCGAGGGAGGCGGGGGCGATGAGCAGTTCTTC. Translating it yields CASSPEGGGGDEQFF.

The chain carries TRBV6-5 and TRBJ1-5, with D uncertain. Germline CDR1 reads MNHEY; CDR2 reads SVGAGI. The germline V and J ends were trimmed by 6 bases and 3 bases, with 6 bases remaining between them. This CDR3 has 12 amino acids. The DNA for the CDR3 is TGTGCCAGCAGGTTCTCCAATCAGCCCCAGCATTTT. It specifies CASRFSNQPQHF.

The chain recombines TRBV7-3 with TRBJ2-3; 8 bases agree with TRBD2. V lost 2 bases and J lost 3; bases outside the gene matches: 4. CDR3 length: 15 amino acids. Germline V CDR1 and CDR2: SGHTA, FQGTGA. The CDR3, as DNA: TGTGCCAGCAGCTTAGCGGGAGGCGATACAGATACGCAGTATTTT. Protein sequence: CASSLAGGDTDTQYF. The full variable domain, completed using reference TRBV7-3 and TRBJ2-3, is GAGVSQTPSNKVTEKGKYVELRCDPISGHTALYWYRQSLGQGPEFLIYFQGTGAADDSGLPNDRFFAVRPEGSVSTLKIQRTERGDSAVYLCASSLAGGDTDTQYFGPGTRLTVL.

This chain joins TRBV6-5 and TRBJ2-2; 8 positions agree with TRBD2. V was pared by 5 bases and J by 5 bases, with 7 bases of the junction left unmatched. The CDR3 loop spans 15 amino acids. Germline CDR1 and CDR2: MNHEY and SVGAGI. CDR3 protein: CASSPVIAGTGELFF. CDR3 coding DNA: TGTGCCAGCAGTCCCGTGATAGCGGGAACCGGGGAGCTGTTTTTT.

CDR3 amino acids: CASSPTGFDGNTIYF. The CDR3 nucleotides are TGTGCCAGCTCACCGACCGGTTTTGATGGAAACACCATATATTTT. The V gene is TRBV18, the J gene TRBJ1-3; D remains ambiguous. The CDR3 runs 15 residues. Trimming stripped 3 bases from V and 3 bases from J, with 12 bases between. Germline V gene data show CDR1 as KGHSH and CDR2 as LQKENI.

This clone was detected a few times. One junction end disagrees with the germline gene, perhaps due to a read error. The chain employs TRBV6-2 or TRBV6-3 and TRBJ2-5, with 13 bases matching TRBD2. Germline CDR1 MNHEY, CDR2 SVGEGT. CDR3 length: 14 amino acids. The CDR3 loop is CASSKTSGGPFFDF. DNA of the CDR3: TGTGCCAGCAGTAAGACTAGCGGGGGGCCATTTTTCGACTTC.

V usage is TRBV9 and J usage is TRBJ2-1; 8 bases agree with TRBD2. Per the germline V gene, CDR1 is SGDLS and CDR2 is YYNGEE. J gave up 6 bases and V 3 bases, and 5 bases lay outside the gene matches. The CDR3 has 14 residues. The CDR3 sequence is CASSGREAGNEQFF. The CDR3, as DNA: TGTGCCAGCAGCGGGCGGGAGGCTGGCAATGAGCAGTTCTTC.

The rearrangement links TRBV4-3 to TRBJ1-1; 11 bases align to TRBD1. This CDR3 comprises 15 residues. Germline CDR1 reads LGHNA; CDR2 reads YSLEER. Trimming cost V 0 bases and J 6 bases; bases outside gene matches: 3. CDR3 sequence (DNA): TGCGCCAGCAGCCAAGATTTGGGACAGGGGGCTGAAGCTTTCTTT. It specifies CASSQDLGQGAEAFF.